Shown below are 18 T cell receptor beta chains from a single sample sequenced in a study of T cells in Graves' hyperthyroidism and ophthalmopathy. Amplified TCR beta CDR3 regions derived from RNA transcripts. First-round RT-PCR targeting the TCR CDR3 was performed with the HTBI primer set. Each CDR3 protein is one row after TCRdb ran MiXCR on the multiplex PCR reads. The sample includes a few hundred thousand distinct CDR3 sequences, more than 12% of them seen just once. Sequencing input: blood. The receptors were gathered from a young woman with Graves' hyperthyroidism.

This clonotype was seen ten or more times. The chain joins TRBV7-2 to TRBJ2-2; 15 nucleotides align to TRBD2. CDR3 length equals 18 residues. Trimming at V came to 3 bases and at J to 0 bases, leaving 2 bases not matched to a gene. CDR1 is SGHTA and CDR2 is FQGNSA in the germline V gene. CDR3 in DNA: TGTGCCAGCAGCTTCGGGACTAGCGGGAGGACGAACACCGGGGAGCTGTTTTTT. Translated: CASSFGTSGRTNTGELFF.

The chain carries TRBV6-1 and TRBJ1-5, with a weak D call TRBD1 (6 bases). This CDR3 spans 14 amino acids. Per germline, CDR1 MNHNS and CDR2 SASEGT. Trimming pared 5 bases from V and 4 bases from J, leaving 12 bases between. The CDR3 DNA is TGTGCCAGCAGTAATACAGGGTGGAATCAGCCCCAGCATTTT. Protein sequence: CASSNTGWNQPQHF.

This clonotype was counted only a few times. The chain is built from TRBV10-2 and TRBJ2-7; D is unresolved. Deletions cut 5 bases from V and 0 bases from J, with 11 bases between. From germline, CDR1 is WSHSY and CDR2 SAAADI. The CDR3 loop spans 14 amino acids. The CDR3 is CASSPPADSYEQYF. The CDR3 DNA is TGCGCCAGCAGTCCCCCAGCAGACTCCTACGAGCAGTACTTC.

This clonotype has more than one count but fewer than ten. A much larger clone is a single base away; this may be a read error. This chain links TRBV28 with TRBJ1-1, with 8 bases that match TRBD1. Germline V lookup: CDR1 MDHEN, CDR2 SYDVKM. CDR3 length equals 15 residues. Germline trimming cut 5 bases from V and 7 bases from J; bases unmatched to any gene: 12. The CDR3 DNA reads TGTGCCAGCAGTGGACGAAGGACAGGGTTTGGTGAAGCTTTCTTT. This encodes CASSGRRTGFGEAFF. The full variable domain, with the rest looked up from reference TRBV28 and TRBJ1-1, is DVKVTQSSRYLVKRTGEKVFLECVQDMDHENMFWYRQDPGLGLRLIYFSYDVKMKEKGDIPEGYSVSREKKERFSLILESASTNQTSMYLCASSGRRTGFGEAFFGQGTRLTVV.

The sample holds many counts of this clonotype. The chain carries TRBV28 and TRBJ2-1; 7 bases fit TRBD2. The junction had 18 bases not matched to a gene; V was cut back by 10 bases and J by 9 bases. The length of the CDR3 is 15 residues. Germline V gives CDR1 MDHEN, CDR2 SYDVKM. The DNA for the CDR3 is TGTGCCACTTCGTCTTTCGTCGGCGGGAGTACTGAGCAGTTCTTC. Translated: CATSSFVGGSTEQFF.

Only a few counts were recorded for this clonotype. V and J are TRBV9 and TRBJ2-5; D remains ambiguous. Trimming removed 0 bases at V and 5 bases at J, with 14 bases between. Germline V gene lookup returns CDR1 SGDLS and CDR2 YYNGEE. The CDR3 consists of 15 residues. CDR3 residues: CASSVEGRFDETQYF. As DNA, the CDR3 is TGTGCCAGCAGCGTAGAGGGAAGGTTTGATGAGACCCAGTACTTC.

This clonotype was seen a handful of times. The chain recombines TRBV28 with TRBJ2-7; 8 nucleotides agree with TRBD1. The junction had 6 bases not matched to a gene; V was cut back by 5 bases and J by 0 bases. The CDR3 runs 15 residues. In germline, CDR1 is MDHEN, CDR2 SYDVKM. This CDR3 is CASSLFGQGSYEQYF. The CDR3 DNA follows: TGTGCCAGCAGTCTGTTCGGACAGGGCTCCTACGAGCAGTACTTC.

In its sample, this clonotype was seen many times. The rearrangement uses TRBV7-9 and TRBJ2-7; 9 positions agree with TRBD1. V lost 3 bases, J lost 5 bases, and 2 bases stayed unmatched. This CDR3 has 13 amino acids. CDR1 is SEHNR and CDR2 is FQNEAQ in the germline V gene (reference sequence). The CDR3: CASSFGTGHEQYF. The DNA of the CDR3 is TGTGCCAGCAGCTTTGGGACAGGGCACGAGCAGTACTTC.

This chain joins TRBV6-1 and TRBJ1-4; 9 nucleotides align to TRBD1. CDR3 length: 16 amino acids. V was clipped by 4 bases and J by 0 bases; unmatched bases: 3. Germline values: CDR1 MNHNS, CDR2 SASEGT. CDR3 in amino acids: CASSVGTGTTNEKLFF. For the CDR3, the DNA is TGTGCCAGCAGTGTTGGGACAGGGACAACTAATGAAAAACTGTTTTTT.

This clonotype was observed a few times. This rearrangement joins TRBV3-1 to TRBJ2-4; 7 bases align to TRBD2. The germline V gene encodes CDR1 LGHDT and CDR2 YNNKEL (reference sequence). Trimming at V came to 3 bases and at J to 3 bases, leaving 8 bases not matched to a gene. This CDR3 region has 16 residues. The CDR3 loop reads CASSHAGSSGKNIQYF. The CDR3 coding sequence is TGTGCCAGCAGCCACGCGGGGTCTAGCGGCAAAAACATTCAGTACTTC.

The CDR3 nucleotides read TGTGCCAGCAGCAAGGGACGGGGGATAATAACCGGGGAGCTGTTTTTT. Translating gives CASSKGRGIITGELFF. V is TRBV11-1 and J is TRBJ2-2, with D possibly matching TRBD2 (6 bases). This CDR3 has 16 amino acids. In germline, CDR1 is SGHAT, CDR2 FQDESV (reference sequence). Trimming took 5 bases from V and 5 from J, leaving 18 bases between them.

This clonotype was observed a few times. The V and J genes are TRBV19 and TRBJ2-2; no definite D call. The CDR3 loop spans 12 amino acids. The germline V gene encodes CDR1 LNHDA and CDR2 SQIVND (reference sequence). Trimming pared 11 bases from V and 4 bases from J, leaving 11 bases between. CDR3 sequence (DNA): TGTGCCTCAACAGAGTTCACCGGGGAGCTGTTTTTT. Translation gives CASTEFTGELFF.

This chain connects TRBV9 to TRBJ2-3; maybe TRBD1 (8 bases). Germline V gene data show CDR1 as SGDLS and CDR2 as YYNGEE. The germline V and J ends were trimmed by 4 bases and 4 bases, with 16 bases remaining between them. The CDR3 is made up of 15 amino acids. CDR3 sequence reads: CASSTGGGRADTQYF. CDR3 nucleotide sequence: TGTGCCAGCAGCACAGGGGGGGGGCGCGCAGATACGCAGTATTTT.

This clonotype was detected many times. The chain is built from TRBV3-1 and TRBJ1-4; unclear D gene. Deletions cut 6 bases from V and 0 bases from J, with 11 bases between. This CDR3 region has 15 residues. Germline lookup yields CDR1 LGHDT and CDR2 YNNKEL (reference sequence). The CDR3 DNA is TGTGCCAGCAGGCCTGGACGGGCAACTAATGAAAAACTGTTTTTT. Its translation is CASRPGRATNEKLFF.

This clonotype was detected only a few times. This CDR3 is CATSRDRGRLNTEAFF. In DNA, the CDR3 is TGTGCCACCAGCAGAGATAGGGGACGGCTGAACACTGAAGCTTTCTTT. The chain carries TRBV15 and TRBJ1-1; D might be TRBD1 (5 bases). Germline CDR1 is LNHNV and CDR2 is YYDKDF (reference sequence). Trimming stripped 0 bases from V and 0 bases from J, with 11 bases between. This CDR3 contains 16 residues.

Here the CDR3 DNA reads TGCAGTGCTATTTTCCGGGCGGACACCGGGGAGCTGTTTTTT. Residues: CSAIFRADTGELFF. The chain employs TRBV20-1 and TRBJ2-2; D is undetermined. V shed 4 bases and J shed 3 bases, with 12 bases lying between them. This CDR3 has 14 residues. Germline-derived CDR1 and CDR2 are DFQATT and SNEGSKA (reference sequence).

This clonotype was counted many times. The J gene is TRBJ2-6, the V gene TRBV28, with 10 bases that match TRBD1. The V gene end was trimmed by 2 bases and the J gene end by 1 base; junction bases not matched to a gene: 5. The germline V gene has CDR1 MDHEN and CDR2 SYDVKM. CDR3 size: 18 residues. The CDR3 DNA is TGTGCCAGCAGTTTAAGGGACAGGGGATTTTCTGGGGCCAACGTCCTGACTTTC. Its translation: CASSLRDRGFSGANVLTF.

This clonotype was counted many times. The chain uses TRBV18 and TRBJ2-7; TRBD2 might be the D (5 bases). The length of the CDR3 is 13 residues. Germline CDR1 and CDR2: KGHSH and LQKENI. With 1 base removed from V and 7 bases from J, the gap between germline ends came to 11 bases. The CDR3 DNA sequence: TGTGCCAGCTCACCACGAGGGTTGGGGGAGCAGTACTTC. Protein sequence: CASSPRGLGEQYF.